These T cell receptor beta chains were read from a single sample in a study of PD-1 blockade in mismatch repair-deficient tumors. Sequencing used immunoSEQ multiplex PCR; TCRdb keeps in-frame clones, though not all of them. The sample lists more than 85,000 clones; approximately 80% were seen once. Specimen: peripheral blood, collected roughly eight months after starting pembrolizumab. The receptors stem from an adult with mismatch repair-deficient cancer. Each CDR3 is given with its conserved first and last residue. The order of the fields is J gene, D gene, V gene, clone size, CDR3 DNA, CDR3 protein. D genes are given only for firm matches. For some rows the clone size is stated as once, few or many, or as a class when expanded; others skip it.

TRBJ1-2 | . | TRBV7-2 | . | TGTGCCAGCAGCTTAGTCGGTTGGCAGGGAGCTAACTATGGCTACACCTTC | CASSLVGWQGANYGYTF
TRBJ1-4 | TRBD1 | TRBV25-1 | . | TGTGCCAGCAGCCAGGGACAGACAACTAATGAAAAACTGTTTTTT | CASSQGQTTNEKLFF
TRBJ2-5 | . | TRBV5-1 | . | TGCGCCAGCAGCCCAGGAAAACAAGAGACCCAGTACTTC | CASSPGKQETQYF
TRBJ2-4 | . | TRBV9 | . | TGTGCCAGCAGCGGGCGGGGCCGGGGTTCTCTAGGAAACATTCAGTACTTC | CASSGRGRGSLGNIQYF
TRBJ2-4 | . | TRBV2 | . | TGTGCCAGCAGGGCTGAGATACTAGCCAAAAACATTCAGTACTTC | CASRAEILAKNIQYF
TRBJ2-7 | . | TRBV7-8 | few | TGTGCCAGCAGGTCCGGAGGAGGAGGGGGCTACGAGCAGTACTTC | CASRSGGGGGYEQYF
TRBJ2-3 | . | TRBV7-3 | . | TGTGCCAGCAGCCTAACGGGGGCAGATACGCAGTATTTT | CASSLTGADTQYF
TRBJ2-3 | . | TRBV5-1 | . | TGCGCCAGCAGTTCAGACGCAGATACGCAGTATTTT | CASSSDADTQYF
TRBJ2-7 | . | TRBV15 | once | TGTGCCACCAGCAGCAGGGGTAGCCACGAGCAGTACTTC | CATSSRGSHEQYF
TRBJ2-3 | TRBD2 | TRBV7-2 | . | TGTGCCAGCAGCTTAACTAGCGGGAGTTCAGATACGCAGTATTTT | CASSLTSGSSDTQYF
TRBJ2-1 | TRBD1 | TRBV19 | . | TGTGCCAGTAGTATAGGGGACAGGGCGAATGAGCAGTTCTTC | CASSIGDRANEQFF
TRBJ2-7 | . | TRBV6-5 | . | TGTGCCAGCAGTTACAGCCCCCCCTACGAGCAGTACTTC | CASSYSPPYEQYF